Here is one TCR beta chain with its context. As yet, its antigen is unknown. The PCR made use of 60 Vbeta and 13 Jbeta primers. Libraries were prepared by immunoSEQ multiplex PCR; TCRdb keeps only in-frame clonotypes and omits some of them. Its clone listing holds 85,000 or so clones. These data are taken from a study of cytomegalovirus exposure and HLA in healthy donors. Unrecorded immune exposures were likely, despite nominal health at sampling. Study results and caveats: Being productive about 90% or about 30% of the time was typical of most TCR beta V segments in an earlier analysis.

V lost 8 bases to trimming and J lost 5 bases; unmatched junction nucleotides: 7. The CDR3 is 13 residues long. Germline CDR1 is SNHLY and CDR2 is FYNNEI. The V gene is TRBV2, the J gene TRBJ1-2; 8 bases map to TRBD1. Sequenced sample: PBMCs. This TCR came from a woman aged 25 to 45 in good health and CMV-seronegative. The CDR3 bases are TGTGCCAGCGGAGGACAGGGTCTATATGGCTACACCTTC. Its translation is CASGGQGLYGYTF.